This is a list of T cell receptor beta chains from one sample in a study of blood T cell repertoires in COVID-19. Clones were sequenced by immunoSEQ multiplex PCR, and TCRdb holds only the in-frame ones, with some missing. The sample consists of fewer than 150,000 clones, nearly 90% of them appearing once. Material: peripheral blood. The receptor source for this set is a woman in her 70s who had recovered from COVID-19. CDR3s include the opening cysteine and the closing phenylalanine or tryptophan. Each record gives: CDR3 protein, CDR3 DNA, V gene, D gene, J gene, clone size. A D gene is named only where the DNA matches it firmly. Size is stated for part of the rows, as once, few or many counts, or as a class when the clone is expanded.

CASSASGGSFYNEQFF TGTGCCAGCAGCGCTAGTGGTGGGAGCTTCTACAATGAGCAGTTCTTC TRBV4-2 NA TRBJ2-1 NA
CASSLSSGTDTQYF TGTGCCAGCAGCCTCTCTAGCGGCACAGATACGCAGTATTTT TRBV7-8 NA TRBJ2-3 NA
CASSPQGQGNQPQHF TGTGCCAGCAGTCCACAGGGGCAGGGCAATCAGCCCCAGCATTTT TRBV2 TRBD1 TRBJ1-5 NA
CASSRPRVSTTNYGYTF TGTGCCAGCAGCCGTCCCAGAGTTTCTACTACTAACTATGGCTACACCTTC TRBV28 NA TRBJ1-2 NA
CASSFGTADTQYF TGTGCCAGCAGCTTTGGGACAGCAGATACGCAGTATTTT TRBV5-4 TRBD1 TRBJ2-3 few
CASTHLQGDQPQHF TGTGCCAGCACCCATTTACAGGGTGATCAGCCCCAGCATTTT TRBV6-5 NA TRBJ1-5 NA
CASSERGAKNIQYF TGTGCCAGCAGTGAGAGGGGGGCCAAAAACATTCAGTACTTC TRBV27 NA TRBJ2-4 NA
CATSDQWEGHNEQFF TGTGCCACCAGTGACCAATGGGAGGGCCATAATGAGCAGTTCTTC TRBV24-1 TRBD2 TRBJ2-1 NA
CASSSDRDGNTIYF TGTGCCAGCAGCTCGGACAGGGATGGAAACACCATATATTTT TRBV7-9 TRBD1 TRBJ1-3 few
CASSFMGQGAGELFF TGTGCCAGCAGTTTTATGGGACAGGGGGCCGGGGAGCTGTTTTTT TRBV27 TRBD1 TRBJ2-2 NA
CASSLRDWGAYEQYF TGTGCCAGCAGTCTAAGGGACTGGGGGGCCTACGAGCAGTACTTC TRBV2 NA TRBJ2-7 NA
CASSPTYTGELFF TGTGCCAGCAGCCCAACTTACACCGGGGAGCTGTTTTTT TRBV6-2/TRBV6-3 NA TRBJ2-2 once
CASSPSSGGTDTQYF TGTGCCAGCAGCCCCTCTAGCGGGGGCACAGATACGCAGTATTTT TRBV4-2 TRBD2 TRBJ2-3 few
CASSPGLAGGDEQFF TGTGCCAGCAGCCCCGGACTAGCGGGGGGGGATGAGCAGTTCTTC TRBV11-2 TRBD2 TRBJ2-1 once
CASDRGREAFF TGTGCCTCGGACAGGGGACGGGAGGCTTTCTTT TRBV19 TRBD1 TRBJ1-1 NA
CASSPGGGPDNEQFF TGTGCCAGCAGCCCTGGGGGGGGGCCGGACAATGAGCAGTTCTTC TRBV7-6 NA TRBJ2-1 NA
CASSLDRGATNVGANVLTF TGCGCCAGCAGCTTGGACAGGGGAGCGACTAATGTTGGGGCCAACGTCCTGACTTTC TRBV5-1 TRBD1 TRBJ2-6 once
CASSYSPVTAYGYTF TGTGCCAGCAGTTACTCCCCCGTCACAGCCTATGGCTACACCTTC TRBV6-5 NA TRBJ1-2 once
CASTPGLEDSPLHF TGTGCCAGTACCCCGGGGTTGGAGGATTCACCCCTCCACTTT TRBV19 NA TRBJ1-6 NA
CASRPGGDIAQHF TGTGCCAGCAGACCAGGGGGAGACATCGCCCAGCATTTT TRBV6-4 TRBD1 TRBJ1-5 NA
CATSYRQGAFTDTQYF TGTGCCACCAGCTACCGACAGGGGGCCTTCACAGATACGCAGTATTTT TRBV15 TRBD1 TRBJ2-3 NA
CASSYRGLTLTDTQYF TGTGCCAGCAGTTACCGGGGACTAACCCTCACAGATACGCAGTATTTT TRBV6-5 TRBD2 TRBJ2-3 NA
CASSPQVAGANEQFF TGTGCCAGCAGCCCCCAAGTAGCGGGAGCCAATGAGCAGTTCTTC TRBV7-3 TRBD2 TRBJ2-1 NA
CATSRGEGAVHEQYF TGTGCCACCAGCAGAGGTGAGGGGGCGGTCCACGAGCAGTACTTC TRBV15 TRBD1 TRBJ2-7 NA
CASSPPDRRNTEAFF TGTGCCAGCAGTCCTCCGGATCGGAGGAACACTGAAGCTTTCTTT TRBV6-6 NA TRBJ1-1 NA
CATSDWGRADTQYF TGTGCCACCAGTGATTGGGGGAGGGCAGATACGCAGTATTTT TRBV24-1 TRBD2 TRBJ2-3 NA
CAWSVGGKETQYF TGTGCCTGGAGTGTGGGGGGAAAAGAGACCCAGTACTTC TRBV30 NA TRBJ2-5 NA
CASSLARFDRGVLTF TGTGCCAGCAGCTTAGCGCGGTTCGACCGGGGCGTCCTGACTTTC TRBV7-2 NA TRBJ2-6 once
CASSLPSLFRGAGYTF TGTGCCAGCAGCTTACCCTCTCTCTTTCGAGGAGCTGGCTACACCTTC TRBV7-9 NA TRBJ1-2 NA
CASSSGRGGRADTQYF TGTGCCAGCAGTTCTGGGCGGGGGGGCCGGGCAGATACGCAGTATTTT TRBV27 TRBD2 TRBJ2-3 NA
CASALLGTGKEKLFF TGTGCCAGCGCCCTTCTCGGGACAGGGAAGGAAAAACTGTTTTTT TRBV7-2 TRBD1 TRBJ1-4 NA
CASRQGHGNTYGYTF TGTGCCAGTCGACAGGGGCACGGGAATACCTATGGCTACACCTTC TRBV19 TRBD1 TRBJ1-2 NA
CASSKAVRQGRRDTQYF TGTGCCAGCAGCAAAGCGGTCCGTCAGGGCCGGAGAGATACGCAGTATTTT TRBV21-1 NA TRBJ2-3 NA
CASSLARGEQFF TGTGCCAGCAGCTTAGCTCGGGGGGAGCAGTTCTTC TRBV7-7 NA TRBJ2-1 NA
CASSLGQVQETQYF TGTGCCAGCAGCCTAGGACAGGTCCAAGAGACCCAGTACTTC TRBV5-4 TRBD1 TRBJ2-5 NA
CASTNGQAAYGYTF TGTGCCAGCACAAACGGACAGGCCGCCTATGGCTACACCTTC TRBV5-4 TRBD1 TRBJ1-2 NA
CASSIPGQVPEAFF TGTGCCAGTAGTATCCCAGGCCAGGTTCCGGAAGCTTTCTTT TRBV19 NA TRBJ1-1 NA
CASSYSTGGGQETQYF TGTGCCAGCAGTTACTCGACAGGGGGTGGGCAAGAGACCCAGTACTTC TRBV6-5 TRBD1 TRBJ2-5 NA
CASSPPGGRYEAFF TGTGCCAGCTCACCACCGGGGGGTCGGTATGAAGCTTTCTTT TRBV18 NA TRBJ1-1 NA
CASSSGLGVAKNIQYF TGTGCCAGCAGCTCCGGACTCGGAGTAGCCAAAAACATTCAGTACTTC TRBV11-2 NA TRBJ2-4 NA
CASSFGSLRDPTDTQYF TGTGCCAGCAGTTTTGGATCCTTGCGGGACCCCACAGATACGCAGTATTTT TRBV28 NA TRBJ2-3 NA
CASSFTRSTDTQYF TGTGCCAGCAGCTTTACCCGGAGCACAGATACGCAGTATTTT TRBV7-2 NA TRBJ2-3 NA
CASSSPGLAGPRDTQYF TGTGCCAGCAGTTCTCCGGGACTAGCGGGGCCACGCGATACGCAGTATTTT TRBV28 TRBD2 TRBJ2-3 NA
CASSPRRATNEKLFF TGTGCCAGCTCACCGAGGAGGGCAACTAATGAAAAACTGTTTTTT TRBV18 NA TRBJ1-4 NA
CASSVGTSGRSNIQYF TGTGCCAGCAGCGTAGGGACTAGCGGGAGGAGTAACATTCAGTACTTC TRBV5-4 TRBD2 TRBJ2-4 NA
CSASQGRDNDEQYF TGCAGTGCTAGTCAAGGCAGGGACAACGACGAGCAGTACTTC TRBV20-1 NA TRBJ2-7 once
CASSLGATGGYNEQFF TGCGCCAGCAGCTTGGGAGCGACAGGGGGCTACAATGAGCAGTTCTTC TRBV5-1 TRBD1 TRBJ2-1 NA
CASKRSNQPQHF TGTGCCAGCAAGCGGAGCAATCAGCCCCAGCATTTT TRBV12-3/TRBV12-4 NA TRBJ1-5 NA
CASSLGTSVYEQYF TGTGCCAGCAGCTTAGGGACTAGCGTTTACGAGCAGTACTTC TRBV11-1 TRBD2 TRBJ2-7 NA
CASSPPGTGFQRGYTF TGTGCCAGCAGCCCGCCCGGGACAGGATTCCAACGGGGCTACACCTTC TRBV3-1/TRBV3-2 TRBD1 TRBJ1-2 NA